This T cell receptor (beta chain) came from a study of cytomegalovirus exposure and HLA in healthy donors. Overall study results and limits: Most TCR sequences were uncommon, yet certain public TCRs appeared in many donors.

Comments on this clone: Its antigen remains unknown. The junction shows a germline mismatch at one end, possibly a read error.

Donors were drawn from the 120-subject validation cohort, separate from the approximately 680-subject first cohort. Produced via immunoSEQ multiplex PCR; TCRdb's table is partial and in-frame only. The sample holds fewer than 400,000 clones, 88% seen once. CDR3 length: 12 residues. Germline V gives CDR1 SNHLY, CDR2 FYNNEI. The V and J genes are TRBV2 and TRBJ2-1; no clear D gene. Sequences were obtained from PBMCs. This clonotype originated in a man aged 25-45 years in good health and CMV-seronegative. CDR3 bases: TGTGCCAGCAGGGAAGACATGAATGAGCAGTTCTTC. Translation: CASREDMNEQFF.